Listed below are T cell receptor beta chains from one sample, sequenced in a study of T cells after yellow fever vaccination. TCRdb called the 5' RACE reads again in MiXCR, with one record for every CDR3 protein. The sample includes some 320,000 distinct CDR3 sequences, approximately 4.5% of them seen just once. The sequencing here drew on PBMCs, taken 15 days after the yellow fever booster vaccination. The source is a man in his late teens or twenties who received the YFV17D yellow fever vaccine. CDR3s include the opening cysteine and the closing phenylalanine or tryptophan. Each record gives: CDR3 protein, J gene, V gene.

CASSLTVDTQYF TRBJ2-3 TRBV12-3/TRBV12-4
CASSVELALPDTQYF TRBJ2-3 TRBV9
CASSPLGRATGELFF TRBJ2-2 TRBV12-3/TRBV12-4
CASSKLRDGGGGYTF TRBJ1-2 TRBV6-5
CASSPRGPNEKLFF TRBJ1-4 TRBV7-9
CAIGGIRYNEQFF TRBJ2-1 TRBV10-3
CASSWGQFYNEQFF TRBJ2-1 TRBV5-4
CASSLAGGDNYEQYF TRBJ2-7 TRBV7-3
CASSASGGQETQYF TRBJ2-5 TRBV5-1
CASRAGQGYEQYF TRBJ2-7 TRBV6-1
CSAGTSGGARETQYF TRBJ2-5 TRBV20-1
CASSLVGTAGNTIYF TRBJ1-3 TRBV5-1
CASSQGGADEQFF TRBJ2-1 TRBV4-2
CASSYWSNQPQHF TRBJ1-5 TRBV6-2/TRBV6-3
CASSRIQDTEAFF TRBJ1-1 TRBV14
CSARDGLQPQHF TRBJ1-5 TRBV20-1
CASSDRTAYNYGYTF TRBJ1-2 TRBV6-2/TRBV6-3
CASRDTGGGNTIYF TRBJ1-3 TRBV12-3/TRBV12-4
CASSQEGWGNEQFF TRBJ2-1 TRBV4-3
CASTDTGELFF TRBJ2-2 TRBV12-3/TRBV12-4
CASPPGPLTGETQYF TRBJ2-5 TRBV2
CSVGQDAGQPQHF TRBJ1-5 TRBV29-1
CATSDSGEGEKLFF TRBJ1-4 TRBV24-1
CASSAPSGGQNTDTQYF TRBJ2-3 TRBV9
CASSFRQSVANVLTF TRBJ2-6 TRBV7-2
CASSLGSGATDTQYF TRBJ2-3 TRBV5-1
CAWNEGISYEQYF TRBJ2-7 TRBV30
CASSTPTGSMNTEAFF TRBJ1-1 TRBV6-5
CASSYGDSGNTIYF TRBJ1-3 TRBV7-9
CASRLLLQGTGELFF TRBJ2-2 TRBV5-6
CASSLGIAGGETQYF TRBJ2-5 TRBV5-1
CSARDEGRVQNSPLHF TRBJ1-6 TRBV20-1
CASSPPAQNYEQYF TRBJ2-7 TRBV18
CASSRGASNTEAFF TRBJ1-1 TRBV7-9
CASSLGTGLTGELFF TRBJ2-2 TRBV6-2/TRBV6-3
CASSFLGGTNTEAFF TRBJ1-1 TRBV12-3/TRBV12-4
CASEDSSGANVLTF TRBJ2-6 TRBV6-5
CARSRGVGKTQYF TRBJ2-5 TRBV5-3
CASSPGWRETQYF TRBJ2-5 TRBV7-2
CASSHIGTANTGELFF TRBJ2-2 TRBV7-9
CASSLTESTDTQYF TRBJ2-3 TRBV12-3/TRBV12-4
CASSPLQGSGGYTF TRBJ1-2 TRBV5-6
CATQITGGSTEAFF TRBJ1-1 TRBV15
CASSSERIMGDQVEQYF TRBJ2-7 TRBV7-9
CASTEGQGANTEAFF TRBJ1-1 TRBV5-1
CASSIGTATRTQYF TRBJ2-5 TRBV11-2
CASSNGLANTGELFF TRBJ2-2 TRBV7-3
CASSPPLGAGGELFF TRBJ2-2 TRBV7-9
CATSRTRGQGGQMNIQYF TRBJ2-4 TRBV15
CASRTGANQPQHF TRBJ1-5 TRBV2
CASSQDRPGGNSPLHF TRBJ1-6 TRBV4-3
CATSDSGTPGEQYF TRBJ2-7 TRBV24-1
CASSRDQVNTGELFF TRBJ2-2 TRBV5-1
CSARSSLARDEQYF TRBJ2-7 TRBV20-1